The 10 T cell receptor beta chains in this list originate from one sample, sequenced in a study of blood T cell repertoires in COVID-19. TCRdb keeps only in-frame clones here, not all; method: immunoSEQ multiplex PCR. This table has about 320,000 clones, about nine tenths appearing once. The sequencing input was PBMCs or T cells enriched from blood (not recorded which). The receptor source for this set is a man aged 55 to 70 who had recovered from COVID-19.

The gene calls are TRBV18 and TRBJ1-1; 7 bases are a match to TRBD1. The CDR3 is 13 amino acids. The germline gives CDR1 KGHSH, CDR2 LQKENI. The junction had 5 bases not matched to a gene; V was cut back by 10 bases and J by 0 bases. The CDR3 DNA is TGTGCCACCCGGGACAGCTTGAACACTGAAGCTTTCTTT. Amino acid sequence: CATRDSLNTEAFF.

V usage is TRBV29-1 and J usage is TRBJ1-1; D unresolved. V lost 7 bases, J lost 1 base, and 10 bases lay in between. The CDR3 totals 12 residues. Germline loops: CDR1 SQVTM, CDR2 ANQGSEA. CDR3 DNA: TGCAGCGGTGACTCCCCGAACACTGAAGCTTTCTTT. Its protein is CSGDSPNTEAFF. Based on the CDR3 plus reference TRBV29-1 and TRBJ1-1, the full variable domain is SAVISQKPSRDICQRGTSLTIQCQVDSQVTMMFWYRQQPGQSLTLIATANQGSEATYESGFVIDKFPISRPNLTFSTLTVSNMSPEDSSIYLCSGDSPNTEAFFGQGTRLTVV.

The chain links TRBV6-6 to TRBJ1-5, with a weak D call TRBD1 (6 bases). Germline V gene sequence: CDR1 MNHNY, CDR2 SVGAGI (reference sequence). This CDR3 has 16 amino acids. V lost 7 bases to trimming and J lost 6 bases, with 22 bases between them. The CDR3 DNA reads TGTGCCAGCAACAGGGAAATTTCCATTAGGTTTCAGCCCCAGCATTTT. This sequence encodes CASNREISIRFQPQHF.

The rearrangement uses TRBV21-1 and TRBJ1-4. TRBV21-1 is given as a pseudogene. The CDR3 covers 16 residues. This chain's CDR3 is CASSNESRDLREKLFF. The CDR3 bases are TGTGCCAGCAGCAATGAATCGAGGGATTTGAGGGAAAAACTGTTTTTT.

The V and J genes are TRBV27 and TRBJ2-7, with D perhaps matching TRBD1 (5 bases). The germline CDR1 and CDR2 sequences are MNHEY and SMNVEV (reference sequence). Trimming pared 3 bases from V and 0 bases from J, leaving 9 bases between. CDR3 length: 14 amino acids. The CDR3 sequence: CASSFTGSSYEQYF. The DNA of the CDR3 is TGTGCCAGCAGTTTTACAGGAAGCTCCTACGAGCAGTACTTC.

This clone was detected only a few times. The chain carries TRBV3-1 (or the pseudogene TRBV3-2) and TRBJ1-5, with 9 bases identical to TRBD1. The ends lost 6 bases at V and 0 bases at J; junction bases unmatched: 3. Germline values: CDR1 LGHDT, CDR2 YNNKEL (reference sequence). The CDR3 is 15 residues long. In nucleotides, the CDR3 is TGTGCCAGCAGTCAGGGACAGGGTAGCAATCAGCCCCAGCATTTT. This translates into CASSQGQGSNQPQHF.

The chain combines TRBV19 with TRBJ2-2; tentative D call: TRBD2 (6 bases). Trimming shortened V by 6 bases and J by 10 bases, and 18 bases separated the two germline ends. The CDR3 contains 14 residues. Germline CDR1 is LNHDA and CDR2 is SQIVND (reference sequence). The CDR3 coding sequence is TGTGCCAGTAGGGAAGCGCGGGATCAAAAGGAGCTGTTTTTT. It yields the protein CASREARDQKELFF.

The gene calls are TRBV29-1 and TRBJ2-7, with D possibly being TRBD2 (5 bases). Germline loops: CDR1 SQVTM, CDR2 ANQGSEA. This CDR3 comprises 13 residues. Trimming stripped 7 bases from V and 4 bases from J, with 17 bases between. The CDR3 region has the DNA TGCAGCGGTATTAGCGAGTTGGGTTACGAGCAGTACTTC. Translating it yields CSGISELGYEQYF.

This chain joins TRBV19 and TRBJ2-5; 14 nucleotides agree with TRBD2. Looked up from germline, CDR1 is LNHDA and CDR2 is SQIVND (reference sequence). V lost 6 bases to trimming and J lost 4 bases; unmatched junction nucleotides: 1. This CDR3 comprises 14 residues. CDR3 nucleotide sequence: TGTGCCAGTAGGACTAGCGGGAGGGGAGAGACCCAGTACTTC. This sequence encodes CASRTSGRGETQYF.

As to this clone: One end of the junction is discordant with germline, which a read error may explain. The chain couples TRBV27 to TRBJ2-7; 8 nucleotides align to TRBD2. CDR3 length: 16 amino acids. CDR1 and CDR2 (germline): MNHEY, SMNVEV (reference sequence). CDR3 in DNA: TGTGCCAGCAGTTTAATTTCGGGAGGGCCCTCCCACGAGCAGTACTTC. Translation gives CASSLISGGPSHEQYF.